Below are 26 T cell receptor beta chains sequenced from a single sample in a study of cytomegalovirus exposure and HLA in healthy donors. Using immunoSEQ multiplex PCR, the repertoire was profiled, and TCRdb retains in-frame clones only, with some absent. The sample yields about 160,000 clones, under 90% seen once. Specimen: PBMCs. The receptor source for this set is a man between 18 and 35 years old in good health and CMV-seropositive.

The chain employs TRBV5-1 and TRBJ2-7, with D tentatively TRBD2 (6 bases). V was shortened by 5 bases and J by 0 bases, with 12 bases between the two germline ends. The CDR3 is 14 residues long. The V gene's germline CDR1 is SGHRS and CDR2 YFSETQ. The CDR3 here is CASRGGSSSYEQYF. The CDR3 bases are TGCGCCAGCAGGGGAGGCAGTTCCTCCTACGAGCAGTACTTC.

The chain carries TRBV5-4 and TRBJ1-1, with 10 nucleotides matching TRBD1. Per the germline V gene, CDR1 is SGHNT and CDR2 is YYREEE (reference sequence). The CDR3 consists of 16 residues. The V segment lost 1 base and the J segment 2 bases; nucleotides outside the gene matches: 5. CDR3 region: CASSLRDRGGNTEAFF. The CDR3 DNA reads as TGTGCCAGCAGCTTGAGGGACAGGGGAGGAAACACTGAAGCTTTCTTT.

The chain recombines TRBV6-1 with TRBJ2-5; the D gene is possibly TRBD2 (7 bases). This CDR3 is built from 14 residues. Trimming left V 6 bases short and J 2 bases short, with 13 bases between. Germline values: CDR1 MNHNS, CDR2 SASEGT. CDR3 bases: TGTGCCAGCAGGGAGGGGGGGGTTCAAGAGACCCAGTACTTC. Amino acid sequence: CASREGGVQETQYF.

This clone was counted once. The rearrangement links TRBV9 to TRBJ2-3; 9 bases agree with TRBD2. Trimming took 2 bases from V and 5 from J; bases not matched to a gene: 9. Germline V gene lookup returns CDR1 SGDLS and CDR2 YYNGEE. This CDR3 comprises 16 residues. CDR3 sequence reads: CASSVGGLATRDTQYF. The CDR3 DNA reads TGTGCCAGCAGCGTGGGTGGACTAGCGACCAGAGATACGCAGTATTTT.

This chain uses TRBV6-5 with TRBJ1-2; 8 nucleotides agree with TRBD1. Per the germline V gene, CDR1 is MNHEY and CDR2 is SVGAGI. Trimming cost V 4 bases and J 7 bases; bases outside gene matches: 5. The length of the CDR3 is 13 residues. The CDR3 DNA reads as TGTGCCAGCAGTTTAGGACAGGGTGCTGGCTACACCTTC. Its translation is CASSLGQGAGYTF.

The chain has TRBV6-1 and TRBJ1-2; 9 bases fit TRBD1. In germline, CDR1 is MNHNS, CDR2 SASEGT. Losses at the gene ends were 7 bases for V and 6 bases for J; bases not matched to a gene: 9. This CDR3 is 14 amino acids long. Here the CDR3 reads CASTYDRGDNGYTF. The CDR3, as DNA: TGTGCCAGCACTTATGACAGGGGGGACAATGGCTACACCTTC.

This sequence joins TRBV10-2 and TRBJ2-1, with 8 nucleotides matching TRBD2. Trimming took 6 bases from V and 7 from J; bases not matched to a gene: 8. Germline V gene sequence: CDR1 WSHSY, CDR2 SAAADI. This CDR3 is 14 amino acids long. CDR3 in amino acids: CASRTTGTSNEQFF. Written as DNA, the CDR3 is TGCGCCAGCAGAACAACCGGGACTAGTAATGAGCAGTTCTTC.

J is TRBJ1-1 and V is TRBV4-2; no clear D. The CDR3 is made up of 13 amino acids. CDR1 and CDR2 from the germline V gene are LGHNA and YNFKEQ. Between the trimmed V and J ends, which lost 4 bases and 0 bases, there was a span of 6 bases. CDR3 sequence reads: CASSPRLNTEAFF. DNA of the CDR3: TGTGCCAGCAGCCCGCGGCTGAACACTGAAGCTTTCTTT.

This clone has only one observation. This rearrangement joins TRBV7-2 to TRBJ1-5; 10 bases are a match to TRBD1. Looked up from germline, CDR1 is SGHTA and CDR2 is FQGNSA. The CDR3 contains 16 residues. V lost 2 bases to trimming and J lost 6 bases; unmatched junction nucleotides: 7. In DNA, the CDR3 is TGTGCCAGCAGCTTATATCTGGGACAGGGGACTCAGCCCCAGCATTTT. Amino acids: CASSLYLGQGTQPQHF.

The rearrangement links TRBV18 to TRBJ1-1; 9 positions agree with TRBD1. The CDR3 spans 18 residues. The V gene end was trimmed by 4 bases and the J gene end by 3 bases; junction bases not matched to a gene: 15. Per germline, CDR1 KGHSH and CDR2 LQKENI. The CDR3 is CASSQLPGQGLDYTEAFF. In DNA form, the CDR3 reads TGTGCCAGCTCACAACTCCCGGGACAGGGTCTAGATTACACTGAAGCTTTCTTT.

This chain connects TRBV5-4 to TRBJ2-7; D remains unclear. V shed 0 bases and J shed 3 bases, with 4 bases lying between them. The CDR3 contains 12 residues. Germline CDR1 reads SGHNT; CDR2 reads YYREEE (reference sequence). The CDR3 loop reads CASSLDGYEQYF. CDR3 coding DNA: TGTGCCAGCAGCTTGGACGGCTACGAGCAGTACTTC.

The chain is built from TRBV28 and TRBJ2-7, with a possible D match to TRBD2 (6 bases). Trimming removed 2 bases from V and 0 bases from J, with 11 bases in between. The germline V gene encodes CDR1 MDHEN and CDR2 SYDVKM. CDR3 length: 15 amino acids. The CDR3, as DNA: TGTGCCAGCAGTTTACTGCGGGACCCCTCCTACGAGCAGTACTTC. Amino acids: CASSLLRDPSYEQYF.

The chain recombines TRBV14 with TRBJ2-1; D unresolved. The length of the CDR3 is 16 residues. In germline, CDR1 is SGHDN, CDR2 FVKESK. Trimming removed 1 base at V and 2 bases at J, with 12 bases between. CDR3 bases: TGTGCCAGCAGCCAAGTAAGTCTACAGACCTACAATGAGCAGTTCTTC. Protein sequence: CASSQVSLQTYNEQFF.

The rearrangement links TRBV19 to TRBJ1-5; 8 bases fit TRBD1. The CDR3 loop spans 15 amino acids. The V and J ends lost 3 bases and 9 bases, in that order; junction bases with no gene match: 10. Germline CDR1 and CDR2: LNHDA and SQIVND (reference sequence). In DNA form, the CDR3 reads TGTGCCAGTAGTATGGGGCAGGGGGCCGAAGGGCCCCAGCATTTT. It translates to CASSMGQGAEGPQHF.

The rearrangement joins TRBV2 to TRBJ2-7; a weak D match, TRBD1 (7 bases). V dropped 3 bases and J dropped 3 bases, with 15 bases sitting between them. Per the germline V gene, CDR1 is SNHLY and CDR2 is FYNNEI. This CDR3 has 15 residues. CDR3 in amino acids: CASSDAGQSFYEQYF. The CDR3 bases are TGTGCCAGCAGTGACGCGGGACAGAGTTTCTACGAGCAGTACTTC.

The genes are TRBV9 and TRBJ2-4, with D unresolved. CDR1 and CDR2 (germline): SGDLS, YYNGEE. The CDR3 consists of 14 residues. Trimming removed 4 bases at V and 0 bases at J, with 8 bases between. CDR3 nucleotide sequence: TGTGCCAGCAGCCCACAGACAGCCAAAAACATTCAGTACTTC. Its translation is CASSPQTAKNIQYF.

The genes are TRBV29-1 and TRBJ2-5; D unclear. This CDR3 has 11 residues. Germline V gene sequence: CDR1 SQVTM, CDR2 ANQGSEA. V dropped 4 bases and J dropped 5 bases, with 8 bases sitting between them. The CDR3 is CSVGLSETQYF. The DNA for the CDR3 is TGCAGCGTTGGACTTTCGGAGACCCAGTACTTC.

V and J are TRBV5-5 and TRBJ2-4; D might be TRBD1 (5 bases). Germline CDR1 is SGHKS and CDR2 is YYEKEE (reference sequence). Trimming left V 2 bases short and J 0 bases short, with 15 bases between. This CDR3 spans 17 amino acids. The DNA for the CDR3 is TGTGCCAGCAGCTTAGTTGACAGCATCCTAGCCAAAAACATTCAGTACTTC. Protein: CASSLVDSILAKNIQYF. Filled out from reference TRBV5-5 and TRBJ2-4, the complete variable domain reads DAGVTQSPTHLIKTRGQQVTLRCSPISGHKSVSWYQQVLGQGPQFIFQYYEKEERGRGNFPDRFSARQFPNYSSELNVNALLLGDSALYLCASSLVDSILAKNIQYFGAGTRLSVL.

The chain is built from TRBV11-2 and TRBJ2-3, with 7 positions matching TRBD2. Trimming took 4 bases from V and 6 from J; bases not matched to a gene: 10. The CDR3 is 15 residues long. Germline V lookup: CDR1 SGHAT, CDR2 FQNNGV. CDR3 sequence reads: CASSSLAGLGDTQYF. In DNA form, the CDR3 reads TGTGCCAGCAGCTCGTTAGCGGGTCTAGGGGATACGCAGTATTTT.

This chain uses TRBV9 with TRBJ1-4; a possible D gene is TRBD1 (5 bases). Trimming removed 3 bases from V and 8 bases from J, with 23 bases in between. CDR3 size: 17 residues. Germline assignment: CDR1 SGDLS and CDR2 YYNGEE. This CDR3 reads CASSALAGDSGREKLFF. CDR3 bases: TGTGCCAGCAGCGCACTAGCGGGCGACAGCGGGCGGGAAAAACTGTTTTTT.

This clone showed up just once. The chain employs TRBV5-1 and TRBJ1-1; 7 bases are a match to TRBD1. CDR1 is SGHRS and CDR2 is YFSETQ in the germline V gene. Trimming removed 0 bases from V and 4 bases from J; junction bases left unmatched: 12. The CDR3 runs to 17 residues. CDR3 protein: CASSLGNRGVLRTEAFF. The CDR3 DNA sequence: TGCGCCAGCAGCTTGGGGAACAGGGGAGTTCTCCGCACTGAAGCTTTCTTT.

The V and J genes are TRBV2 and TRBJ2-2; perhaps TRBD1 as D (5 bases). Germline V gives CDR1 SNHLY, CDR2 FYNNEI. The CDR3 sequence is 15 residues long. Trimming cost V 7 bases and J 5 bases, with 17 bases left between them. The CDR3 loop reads CASNSDLAGTGELFF. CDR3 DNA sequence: TGTGCCAGCAACTCCGATTTAGCAGGGACCGGGGAGCTGTTTTTT.

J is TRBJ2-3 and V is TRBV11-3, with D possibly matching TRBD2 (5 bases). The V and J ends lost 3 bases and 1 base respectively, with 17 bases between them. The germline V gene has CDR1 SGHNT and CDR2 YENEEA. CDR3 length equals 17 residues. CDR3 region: CASSFLILGSGTDTQYF. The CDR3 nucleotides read TGTGCCAGCAGCTTCTTGATACTGGGTAGCGGCACAGATACGCAGTATTTT.

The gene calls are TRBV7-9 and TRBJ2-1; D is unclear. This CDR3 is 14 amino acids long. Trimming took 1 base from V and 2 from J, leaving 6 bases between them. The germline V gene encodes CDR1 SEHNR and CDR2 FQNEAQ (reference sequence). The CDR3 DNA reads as TGTGCCAGCAGCTTAGTGAGCCCCTACAATGAGCAGTTCTTC. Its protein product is CASSLVSPYNEQFF. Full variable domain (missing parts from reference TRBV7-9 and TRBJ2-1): DTGVSQNPRHKITKRGQNVTFRCDPISEHNRLYWYRQTLGQGPEFLTYFQNEAQLEKSRLLSDRFSAERPKGSFSTLEIQRTEQGDSAMYLCASSLVSPYNEQFFGPGTRLTVL.

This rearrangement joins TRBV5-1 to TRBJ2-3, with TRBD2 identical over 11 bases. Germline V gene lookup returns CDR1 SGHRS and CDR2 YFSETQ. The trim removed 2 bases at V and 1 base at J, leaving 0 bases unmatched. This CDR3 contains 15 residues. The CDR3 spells CASSFSGRGTDTQYF. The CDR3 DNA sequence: TGCGCCAGCAGCTTTAGCGGGAGGGGCACAGATACGCAGTATTTT.

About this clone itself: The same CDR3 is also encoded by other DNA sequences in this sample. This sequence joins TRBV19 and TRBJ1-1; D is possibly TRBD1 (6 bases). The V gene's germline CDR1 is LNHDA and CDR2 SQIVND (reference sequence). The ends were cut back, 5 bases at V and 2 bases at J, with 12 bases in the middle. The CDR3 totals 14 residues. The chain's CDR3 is CASSQQGRNTEAFF. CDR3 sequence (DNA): TGTGCCAGTAGTCAACAGGGTCGAAACACTGAAGCTTTCTTT.